The 16 T cell receptor beta chains below were found in one sample sequenced in a study of T cell responses to AZD1222 COVID-19 vaccine. Data came from immunoSEQ multiplex PCR; TCRdb stores just in-frame clones and leaves some out. The profile shows under 200,000 clones, about 92% of them singletons. This specimen was peripheral blood, taken on day 0 of MenACWY control vaccination. These receptors were taken from an adult in good health.

This sequence joins TRBV14 and TRBJ1-1; D call uncertain. The CDR3 covers 13 residues. CDR1 is SGHDN and CDR2 is FVKESK in the germline V gene. The V and J ends lost 0 bases and 8 bases respectively, with 10 bases between them. The DNA of the CDR3 is TGTGCCAGCAGCCAAGATGCCCGCGTAGAAGCTTTCTTT. The encoded protein is CASSQDARVEAFF. The variable domain in full, completed from reference TRBV14 and TRBJ1-1, reads EAGVTQFPSHSVIEKGQTVTLRCDPISGHDNLYWYRRVMGKEIKFLLHFVKESKQDESGMPNNRFLAERTGGTYSTLKVQPAELEDSGVYFCASSQDARVEAFFGQGTRLTVV.

The J gene is TRBJ1-5, the V gene TRBV19; D is perhaps TRBD1 (6 bases). This CDR3 comprises 10 residues. V shed 11 bases and J shed 7 bases, with 9 bases lying between them. Germline loops: CDR1 LNHDA, CDR2 SQIVND (reference sequence). CDR3 loop: CALGGQPQHF. The CDR3 DNA follows: TGTGCCCTAGGGGGGCAGCCCCAGCATTTT.

This sequence joins TRBV7-9 and TRBJ1-2; 11 bases are shared with TRBD1. There are 16 residues in the CDR3. Germline CDR1 SEHNR, CDR2 FQNEAQ (reference sequence). V was pared by 5 bases and J by 9 bases, with 14 bases of the junction left unmatched. The CDR3 loop reads CASSPGTGGLLGSYTF. In DNA form, the CDR3 reads TGTGCCAGCAGCCCGGGGACAGGGGGGCTGCTAGGAAGCTACACCTTC.

CDR3 sequence (DNA): TGTGCCAGCTCAGGGGGACAGGGTTACGAGCAGTACTTC. Encoded protein: CASSGGQGYEQYF. The chain joins TRBV18 to TRBJ2-7; 9 bases are a match to TRBD1. CDR1 and CDR2 (germline): KGHSH, LQKENI. CDR3 length: 13 residues. The trim removed 5 bases at V and 4 bases at J, leaving 3 bases unmatched.

The rearrangement uses TRBV15 and TRBJ1-1; D not certain. The germline CDR1 and CDR2 sequences are LNHNV and YYDKDF (reference sequence). This CDR3 comprises 13 residues. V shed 2 bases and J shed 0 bases, with 4 bases lying between them. In DNA, the CDR3 is TGTGCCACCAGCAGATCCATGAACACTGAAGCTTTCTTT. This codes for CATSRSMNTEAFF.

This chain uses TRBV27 with TRBJ2-3; D is ambiguous. V was pared by 4 bases and J by 1 base, with 3 bases between. The germline V gene encodes CDR1 MNHEY and CDR2 SMNVEV (reference sequence). The CDR3 runs to 12 residues. CDR3 nucleotides: TGTGCCAGCAGTTCGGGCACAGATACGCAGTATTTT. As protein: CASSSGTDTQYF.

This rearrangement joins TRBV13 to TRBJ2-1; D tentatively fits TRBD1 or TRBD2 (5 bases each). The germline V gene encodes CDR1 PRHDT and CDR2 FYEKMQ (reference sequence). This CDR3 has 16 residues. Trimming shortened V by 1 base and J by 4 bases, and 14 bases separated the two germline ends. CDR3 sequence: CASSLAPGTSYNEQFF. The CDR3 DNA is TGTGCCAGCAGCTTAGCCCCCGGGACGTCTTACAATGAGCAGTTCTTC.

This chain uses TRBV28 with TRBJ2-7; the match to TRBD1 covers 7 bases. The CDR3 length is 14 residues. J lost 9 bases, V lost 1 base, and 9 bases had no gene match. Germline CDR1 MDHEN, CDR2 SYDVKM. CDR3 residues: CASSLSRGGKGQYF. The CDR3 DNA reads as TGTGCCAGCAGTTTATCTCGAGGGGGCAAGGGGCAGTACTTC. Together with reference TRBV28 and TRBJ2-7, the CDR3 gives the full variable domain: DVKVTQSSRYLVKRTGEKVFLECVQDMDHENMFWYRQDPGLGLRLIYFSYDVKMKEKGDIPEGYSVSREKKERFSLILESASTNQTSMYLCASSLSRGGKGQYFGPGTRLTVT.

V gene TRBV11-2 combines with J gene TRBJ1-3; D remains ambiguous. V lost 7 bases to trimming and J lost 9 bases, with 13 bases between them. This CDR3 is built from 12 residues. Looked up from germline, CDR1 is SGHAT and CDR2 is FQNNGV. CDR3 in DNA: TGTGCCAGCACTGAAATAGAAGGCACCATATATTTT. It specifies CASTEIEGTIYF.

CDR3: CASSQPGEARETQYF. CDR3 in DNA: TGTGCCAGCAGCCAACCGGGAGAAGCGAGAGAGACCCAGTACTTC. V and J are TRBV16 and TRBJ2-5; possibly TRBD2 for D (6 bases). This CDR3 contains 15 residues. Trimming took off 2 bases at V and 4 bases at J, with 14 bases between the two ends. CDR1 and CDR2 from the germline V gene are KGHSY and FQNENV.

V and J are TRBV18 and TRBJ1-3; possibly TRBD1 for D (6 bases). Germline V gene data show CDR1 as KGHSH and CDR2 as LQKENI. Trimming pared 5 bases from V and 2 bases from J, leaving 10 bases between. The CDR3 sequence is 14 residues long. The CDR3 spells CASSSWTAGNTIYF. The CDR3 region has the DNA TGTGCCAGCTCATCCTGGACAGCTGGAAACACCATATATTTT. Complete variable domain (other parts from reference TRBV18 and TRBJ1-3): NAGVMQNPRHLVRRRGQEARLRCSPMKGHSHVYWYRQLPEEGLKFMVYLQKENIIDESGMPKERFSAEFPKEGPSILRIQQVVRGDSAAYFCASSSWTAGNTIYFGEGSWLTVV.

V is TRBV11-3 and J is TRBJ2-7; D is unresolved. CDR1 and CDR2 from the germline V gene are SGHNT and YENEEA. The CDR3 covers 14 residues. Trimming removed 5 bases at V and 3 bases at J, with 14 bases between. CDR3 sequence: CASSRGRGFYEQYF. In nucleotides, the CDR3 is TGTGCCAGCAGCCGAGGAAGAGGCTTCTACGAGCAGTACTTC.

This chain links TRBV3-1 (or the pseudogene TRBV3-2) with TRBJ2-3, with TRBD2 as a possible D gene (5 bases). This CDR3 has 15 residues. Trimming left V 2 bases short and J 2 bases short, with 11 bases between. Germline V lookup: CDR1 LGHDT, CDR2 YNNKEL (reference sequence). The CDR3 here is CASSQSGGYTDTQYF. CDR3 DNA: TGTGCCAGCAGCCAAAGCGGCGGGTACACAGATACGCAGTATTTT.

The CDR3 protein is CATSDQGQKKDTQYF. The CDR3 DNA follows: TGTGCCACCAGTGATCAGGGACAGAAGAAAGATACGCAGTATTTT. This rearrangement joins TRBV24-1 to TRBJ2-3; TRBD1 agrees at 7 bases. V was clipped by 3 bases and J by 5 bases; unmatched bases: 7. Germline CDR1 reads KGHDR; CDR2 reads SFDVKD. The CDR3 runs 15 residues.

The chain carries TRBV2 and TRBJ1-1; D gene ambiguous. Germline V gene sequence: CDR1 SNHLY, CDR2 FYNNEI. The CDR3 loop spans 12 amino acids. V was cut by 7 bases and J by 0 bases, with 6 bases left in between. DNA of the CDR3: TGTGCCAGCAATAAGGTGAACACTGAAGCTTTCTTT. The encoded protein is CASNKVNTEAFF.

The chain joins TRBV12-5 to TRBJ2-5; TRBD2 agrees at 10 bases. Germline V gene lookup returns CDR1 LGHNT and CDR2 FRNRAP. The CDR3 sequence is 15 residues long. V gave up 5 bases and J gave up 2 bases; unmatched junction bases: 5. As DNA, the CDR3 is TGTGCTAGTGGTAACGGGACTAGCGCACAAGAGACCCAGTACTTC. Amino acids: CASGNGTSAQETQYF.